The clone carrying this T cell receptor beta chain has a count of ten or more. The antigen is undetermined. With 2 bases clipped from V and 7 bases from J, the junction kept 2 bases outside the gene matches. Germline V CDR1 and CDR2: ENHRY, SYGVKD. The CDR3 is made up of 13 amino acids. The sample originates from a study of beta chain features in type 1 diabetes. Findings of the study overall: TCRB CDR3s were moderately but significantly shorter in Type 1 diabetes patients in all four CD4+ subsets.

What was sequenced were expressed TCRB transcripts, since all of the isolated RNA had been reverse transcribed. Sequenced by immunoSEQ multiplex PCR; TCRdb stores in-frame clones only, minus some. The sample consists of more than 300,000 clones, 8.5% to 10% of them appearing once. The receptor's source is a man between 25 and 39 years old with type 1 diabetes. The sequencing input was central memory CD4+ T cells from blood. The genes are TRBV10-3 and TRBJ2-1; TRBD1 aligns across 7 bases. CDR3 in amino acids: CAISEGTENEQFF. CDR3 DNA: TGTGCCATCAGTGAGGGGACAGAAAATGAGCAGTTCTTC.